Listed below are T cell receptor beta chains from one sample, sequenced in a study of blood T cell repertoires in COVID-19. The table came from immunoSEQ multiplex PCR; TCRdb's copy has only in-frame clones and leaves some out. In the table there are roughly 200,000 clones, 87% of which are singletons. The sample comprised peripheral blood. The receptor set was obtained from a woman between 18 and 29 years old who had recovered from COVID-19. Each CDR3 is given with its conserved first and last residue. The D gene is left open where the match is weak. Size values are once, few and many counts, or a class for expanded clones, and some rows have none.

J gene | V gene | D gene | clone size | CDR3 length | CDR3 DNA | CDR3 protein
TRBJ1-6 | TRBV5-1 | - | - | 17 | TGCGCCAGCAGCTTGGCCGAGGAAGGCTCCTATAATTCACCCCTCCACTTT | CASSLAEEGSYNSPLHF
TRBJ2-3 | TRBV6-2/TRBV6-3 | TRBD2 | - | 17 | TGTGCCAGCATCCCTCTTGGACTAGCGGGAAGCGCGGATACGCAGTATTTT | CASIPLGLAGSADTQYF
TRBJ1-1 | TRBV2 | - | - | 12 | TGTGCCAGCAGTGTTGAAGGGGGTGAAGCTTTCTTT | CASSVEGGEAFF
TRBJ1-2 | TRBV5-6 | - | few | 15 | TGTGCCAGCAGCTTGGTTGGCAGGGAGGACTATGGCTACACCTTC | CASSLVGREDYGYTF
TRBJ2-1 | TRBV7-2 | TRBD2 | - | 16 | TGTGCCAGCAGCTTTCGAGCGGGAGGGCCATACAATGAGCAGTTCTTC | CASSFRAGGPYNEQFF
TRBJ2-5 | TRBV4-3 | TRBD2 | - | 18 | TGCGCCAGCAGCCAAGATCTGGCTAGCGGGGACTTCCAAGAGACCCAGTACTTC | CASSQDLASGDFQETQYF
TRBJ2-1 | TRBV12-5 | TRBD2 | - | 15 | TGTGCTAGTGCGGGGGGACTAGCGGGAGTCTATGAGCAGTTCTTC | CASAGGLAGVYEQFF
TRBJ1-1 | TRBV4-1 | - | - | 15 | TGCGCCAGCAGCCAATTCACAGACCCCTTTGTGGAAGCTTTCTTT | CASSQFTDPFVEAFF
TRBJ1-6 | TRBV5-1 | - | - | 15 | TGCGCCAGCAGCTTGGGGTCAGGGCCTAATTCACCCCTCCACTTT | CASSLGSGPNSPLHF
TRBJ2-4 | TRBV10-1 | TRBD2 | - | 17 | TGCGCCAGCAGTGAGTCTGGACTAGCGGGAACCAAAAACATTCAGTACTTC | CASSESGLAGTKNIQYF
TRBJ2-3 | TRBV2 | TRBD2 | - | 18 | TGTGCCAGCAGTGACGGGACTAGCGAGTGGGGTTCCACAGATACGCAGTATTTT | CASSDGTSEWGSTDTQYF
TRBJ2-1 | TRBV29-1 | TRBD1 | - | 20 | TGCAGCGCTATAGGACAGGACGAAAACCCTCTCTTCAGCTCCTACAATGAGCAGTTCTTC | CSAIGQDENPLFSSYNEQFF
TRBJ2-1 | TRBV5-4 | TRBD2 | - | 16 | TGTGCCAGCAGCTTGGTAGGGCGGGGACTAGCGGATGAGCAGTTCTTC | CASSLVGRGLADEQFF
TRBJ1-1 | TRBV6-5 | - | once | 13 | TGTGCCAGCAACCTCGGGGGGCAGACTGAAGCTTTCTTT | CASNLGGQTEAFF
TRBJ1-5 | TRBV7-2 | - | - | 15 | TGTGCCAGCACCCTTATGACAGGCCAGGGTCAGCCCCAGCATTTT | CASTLMTGQGQPQHF
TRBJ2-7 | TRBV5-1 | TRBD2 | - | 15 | TGCGCCAGCAGCAAGGAGCGGGAGGCACCCTACGAGCAGTACTTC | CASSKEREAPYEQYF
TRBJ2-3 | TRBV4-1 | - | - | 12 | TGCGCCAGCAGCCAACTGTCCTCACAGCAGTATTTT | CASSQLSSQQYF
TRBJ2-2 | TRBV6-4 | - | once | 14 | TGTGCCAGCAGTGACTCCCCCTACACCGGGGAGCTGTTTTTT | CASSDSPYTGELFF
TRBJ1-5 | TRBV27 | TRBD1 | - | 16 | TGTGCCAGCAGCCCAAACAGGGGTGGTAGCAATCAGCCCCAGCATTTT | CASSPNRGGSNQPQHF
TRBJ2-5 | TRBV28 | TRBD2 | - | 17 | TGTGCCAGCAGCCCCCTCCTAGCGGGTGCTCTCTTAGAGACCCAGTACTTC | CASSPLLAGALLETQYF
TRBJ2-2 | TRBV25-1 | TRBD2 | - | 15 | TGTGCCAGCAGTAAAGTAGCGGGAAACACCGGGGAGCTGTTTTTT | CASSKVAGNTGELFF
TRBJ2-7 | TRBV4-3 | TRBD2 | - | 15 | TGCGCCAGCAGCTTCAAGGCGGGGGGAGGAGGCGAGCAGTACTTC | CASSFKAGGGGEQYF
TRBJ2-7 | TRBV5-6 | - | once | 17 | TGTGCCAGCAGCTCGGGACAAATACTAACTATGGCCTACGAGCAGTACTTC | CASSSGQILTMAYEQYF